What follows is one T cell receptor (beta chain) and its context. Its antigen is unidentified. The entry originates in a study of regulatory T cells in long-lasting Graves disease. The study, taken as a whole, reports: Persistent patients had more shared public clonotypes (fewer than 3,000) than new patients (about 900). Persistent disease was associated with favored TRBV28 usage and with favored use of TRBJ1-2 and TRBJ2-5.

The CDR3 length is 12 residues. Germline V gene data show CDR1 as SQVTM and CDR2 as ANQGSEA. V was pared by 3 bases and J by 5 bases, with 11 bases between. Time point defined: newly diagnosed GD, antithyroid drugs for less than 3 months. The TCR library was made from RNA extracted from PBMCs. In building TCR beta libraries, iRepertoire HTBI primers were used together with Arm-PCR of CDR3 regions. TCRdb fed the multiplex PCR reads into MiXCR, producing one record per CDR3 protein. The sample shows around 480,000 distinct CDR3 sequences, around 15% of them seen only once. The same sample was also studied in work on T cells in Graves' hyperthyroidism and ophthalmopathy. From that paper: The HTBI primer set served for first-round RT-PCR of the TCR CDR3. Ophthalmopathy was model-predicted a median about 6.7 months pre-onset.

The chain combines TRBV29-1 with TRBJ2-7; no clear D gene. The sequence was obtained from a woman aged 40 to 65 with Graves disease. This specimen was peripheral blood mononuclear cells (PBMCs), taken at new diagnosis, from a patient treated with antithyroid drugs. This chain's CDR3 is CSVDRDTNEQYF. The CDR3 DNA is TGCAGCGTTGATAGGGATACTAACGAGCAGTACTTC.